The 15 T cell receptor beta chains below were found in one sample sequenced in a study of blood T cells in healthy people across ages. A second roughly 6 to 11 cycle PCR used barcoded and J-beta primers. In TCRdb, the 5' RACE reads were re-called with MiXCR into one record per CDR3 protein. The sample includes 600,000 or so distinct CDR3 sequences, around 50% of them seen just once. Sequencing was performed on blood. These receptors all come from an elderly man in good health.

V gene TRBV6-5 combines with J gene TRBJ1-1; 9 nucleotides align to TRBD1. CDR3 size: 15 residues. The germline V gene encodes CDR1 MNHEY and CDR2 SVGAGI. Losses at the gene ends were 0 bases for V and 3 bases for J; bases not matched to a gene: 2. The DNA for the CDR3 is TGTGCCAGCAGTTACTCGGGGACAGGGTACACTGAAGCTTTCTTT. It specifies CASSYSGTGYTEAFF.

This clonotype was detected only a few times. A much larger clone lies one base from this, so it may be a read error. The DNA for the CDR3 is TGTGCCAGCAGACAGGGTAATAACTATGACTACACCTTC. It encodes CASRQGNNYDYTF. The rearrangement joins TRBV6-5 to TRBJ1-2; maybe TRBD1 (6 bases). From germline, CDR1 is MNHEY and CDR2 SVGAGI. The CDR3 runs 13 residues.

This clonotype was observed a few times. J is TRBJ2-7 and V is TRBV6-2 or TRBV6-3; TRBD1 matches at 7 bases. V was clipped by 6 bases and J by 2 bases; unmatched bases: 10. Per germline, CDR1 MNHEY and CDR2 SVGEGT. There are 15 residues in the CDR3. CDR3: CASSFQGDQAYEQYF. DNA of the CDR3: TGTGCCAGCAGCTTCCAGGGGGACCAAGCCTACGAGCAGTACTTC.

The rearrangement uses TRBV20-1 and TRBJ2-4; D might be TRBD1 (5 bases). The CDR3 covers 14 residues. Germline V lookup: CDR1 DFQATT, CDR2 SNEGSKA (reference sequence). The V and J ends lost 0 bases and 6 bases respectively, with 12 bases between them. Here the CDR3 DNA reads TGCAGTGCTAGAGATCTCCCAGGGCGAAACATTCAGTACTTC. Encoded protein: CSARDLPGRNIQYF.

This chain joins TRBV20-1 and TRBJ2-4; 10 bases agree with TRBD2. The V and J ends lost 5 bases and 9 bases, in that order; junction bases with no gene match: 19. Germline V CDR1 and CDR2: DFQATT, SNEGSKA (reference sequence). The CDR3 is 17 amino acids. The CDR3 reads CSADALGTSEARSIQYF. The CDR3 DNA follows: TGCAGTGCTGACGCCTTGGGGACTAGCGAGGCGAGGAGCATTCAGTACTTC.

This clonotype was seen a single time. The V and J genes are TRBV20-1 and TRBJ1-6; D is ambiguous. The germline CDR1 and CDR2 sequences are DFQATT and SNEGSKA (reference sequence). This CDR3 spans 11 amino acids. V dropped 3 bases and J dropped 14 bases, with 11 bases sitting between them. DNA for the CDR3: TGCAGTGCTAGCCGTTCGCAGTCCCTCCACTTT. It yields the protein CSASRSQSLHF.

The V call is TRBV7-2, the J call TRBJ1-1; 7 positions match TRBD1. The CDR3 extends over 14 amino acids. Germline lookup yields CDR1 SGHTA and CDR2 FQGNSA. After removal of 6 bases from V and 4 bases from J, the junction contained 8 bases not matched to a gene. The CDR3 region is CASRQDQGGTEAFF. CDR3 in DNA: TGTGCCAGCAGACAGGACCAGGGGGGCACTGAAGCTTTCTTT.

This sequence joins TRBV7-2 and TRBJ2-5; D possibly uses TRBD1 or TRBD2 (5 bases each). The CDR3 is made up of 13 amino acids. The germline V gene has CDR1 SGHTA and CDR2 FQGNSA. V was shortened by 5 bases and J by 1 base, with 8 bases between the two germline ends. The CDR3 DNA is TGTGCCAGCAGCCGGGACCCCCAAGAGACCCAGTACTTC. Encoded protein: CASSRDPQETQYF.

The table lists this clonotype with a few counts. This CDR3 is CASSRTSGFSTDTQYF. In nucleotides, the CDR3 is TGTGCCAGCAGCCGGACTAGCGGTTTTAGCACAGATACGCAGTATTTT. The chain couples TRBV7-8 to TRBJ2-3; 10 bases match TRBD2. There are 16 residues in the CDR3. Germline loops: CDR1 SGHVS, CDR2 FQNEAQ. Trimming removed 5 bases from V and 0 bases from J; junction bases left unmatched: 5.

DNA for the CDR3: TGTGCCAGCAGTTATAGTCCAGCCGGAGGAAACACCATATATTTT. Translating gives CASSYSPAGGNTIYF. This chain uses TRBV6-5 with TRBJ1-3; D not certain. CDR1 is MNHEY, CDR2 SVGAGI, per germline. Trimming pared 3 bases from V and 4 bases from J, leaving 13 bases between. The CDR3 extends over 15 amino acids.

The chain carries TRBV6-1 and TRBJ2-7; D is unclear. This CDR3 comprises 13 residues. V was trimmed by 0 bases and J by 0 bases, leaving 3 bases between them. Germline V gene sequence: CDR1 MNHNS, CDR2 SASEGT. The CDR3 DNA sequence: TGTGCCAGCAGTGAAGCAGACTCCTACGAGCAGTACTTC. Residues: CASSEADSYEQYF.

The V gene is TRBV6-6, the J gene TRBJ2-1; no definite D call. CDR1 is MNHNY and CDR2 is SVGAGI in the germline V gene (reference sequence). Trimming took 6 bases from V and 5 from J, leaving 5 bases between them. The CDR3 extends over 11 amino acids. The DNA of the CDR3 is TGTGCCAGCAGAGAAGACAATGAGCAGTTCTTC. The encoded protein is CASREDNEQFF.

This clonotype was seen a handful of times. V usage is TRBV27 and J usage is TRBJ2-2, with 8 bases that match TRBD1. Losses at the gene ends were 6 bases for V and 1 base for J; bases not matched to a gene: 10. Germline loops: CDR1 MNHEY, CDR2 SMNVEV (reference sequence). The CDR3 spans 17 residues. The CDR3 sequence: CASRHSRTGKNTGELFF. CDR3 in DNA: TGTGCCAGCAGGCACTCAAGGACAGGGAAGAACACCGGGGAGCTGTTTTTT.

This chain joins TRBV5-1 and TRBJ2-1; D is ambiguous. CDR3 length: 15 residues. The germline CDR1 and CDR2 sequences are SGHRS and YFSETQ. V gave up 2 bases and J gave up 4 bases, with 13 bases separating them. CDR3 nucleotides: TGCGCCAGCAGCTTAGTTAGCATAACTTACAATGAGCAGTTCTTC. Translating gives CASSLVSITYNEQFF.

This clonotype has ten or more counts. The CDR3 sequence: CASSYSQGRQETQYF. The CDR3 bases are TGTGCCAGCAGTTACTCTCAGGGGAGACAAGAGACCCAGTACTTC. The chain joins TRBV6-5 to TRBJ2-5; a weak D match, TRBD1 (6 bases). The germline gives CDR1 MNHEY, CDR2 SVGAGI. The CDR3 spans 15 residues. V shed 0 bases and J shed 2 bases, with 10 bases lying between them.